The sample holds one count of the clone carrying this T cell receptor beta chain. The target antigen is unknown. This record comes from a study of T cell responses to AZD1222 COVID-19 vaccine. Study findings and constraints: Nearly half of unique spike-specific TCRs reportedly avoided B.1.351 and B.1.1.7 mutated regions.

Only in-frame clones appear in the TCRdb table, and some are missing; sequencing was by immunoSEQ multiplex PCR. The data show fewer than 110,000 clones, approximately 84% seen once. CDR1 is KGHSH and CDR2 is LQKENI in the germline V gene. V lost 6 bases, J lost 0 bases, and 5 bases stayed unmatched. CDR3 length: 17 residues. The material sequenced was peripheral blood, taken on day 0 of AZD1222 vaccination. This TCR was sampled from an adult in good health. The chain joins TRBV18 to TRBJ2-6; TRBD1 matches 10 bases. This CDR3 reads CASSLDRGTSGANVLTF. The DNA for the CDR3 is TGTGCCAGCTCCCTGGACAGGGGGACCTCTGGGGCCAACGTCCTGACTTTC.